Described below is a single T cell receptor beta chain sequence and its context. This entry is derived from a study of control samples from healthy donors and cancer patients. Produced via immunoSEQ multiplex PCR; TCRdb's table is partial and in-frame only. The table includes about 170,000 clones, more than 85% detected once. Per the germline V gene, CDR1 is SNHLY and CDR2 is FYNNEI. This CDR3 is 14 amino acids long. V lost 3 bases and J lost 5; bases outside the gene matches: 6. This TCR derives from a woman between 35 and 50 years old in good health. V gene TRBV2 combines with J gene TRBJ1-2, with TRBD1 matching over 7 bases. Sequences were obtained from blood. The DNA for the CDR3 is TGTGCCAGCAGTGAGGGACAGACCTCTTATGGCTACACCTTC. Translating gives CASSEGQTSYGYTF.